The entry below describes one TCR beta chain. Its cognate antigen is unknown. This sample stems from a study of T cell responses to AZD1222 COVID-19 vaccine. Regarding the study as a whole: At study baseline, merely a handful of AZD1222 recipients were seropositive. It was only after the peak T cell response that any repertoires were sampled. Donors in the cohort were predominantly white British and more often female, and clonal diversity was possibly underestimated.

Sequencing was performed with immunoSEQ multiplex PCR; in TCRdb, only in-frame clones are kept and a portion is missing. This sample has 130,000 to 150,000 clones, with approximately 94% found just once. Per germline, CDR1 SEHNR and CDR2 FQNEAQ (reference sequence). The trim removed 5 bases at V and 0 bases at J, leaving 4 bases unmatched. This CDR3 spans 16 amino acids. This TCR was recovered from an adult in good health. The rearrangement joins TRBV7-9 to TRBJ2-6; TRBD1 matches at 7 bases. Sequencing used peripheral blood, obtained on day 0 of AZD1222 vaccination. CDR3: CASSPRGSSGANVLTF. CDR3 nucleotide sequence: TGTGCCAGCAGCCCCAGGGGGAGCTCTGGGGCCAACGTCCTGACTTTC.